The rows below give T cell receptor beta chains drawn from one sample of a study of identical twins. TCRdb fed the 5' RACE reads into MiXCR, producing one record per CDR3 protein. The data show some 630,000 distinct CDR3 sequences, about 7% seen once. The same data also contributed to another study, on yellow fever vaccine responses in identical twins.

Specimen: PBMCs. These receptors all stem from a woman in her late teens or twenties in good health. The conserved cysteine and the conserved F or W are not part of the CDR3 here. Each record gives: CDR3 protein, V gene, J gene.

CDR3 protein: ASSRGQLNTEAF
V gene: TRBV12-3/TRBV12-4
J gene: TRBJ1-1

CDR3 protein: ASSLPSIRRQNSKDYGYT
V gene: TRBV28
J gene: TRBJ1-2

CDR3 protein: ASSSTLRPGTESTDTQY
V gene: TRBV5-6
J gene: TRBJ2-3

CDR3 protein: ASSLDLEQGQGYT
V gene: TRBV7-6
J gene: TRBJ1-2

CDR3 protein: ASSSRLAGGGEQF
V gene: TRBV11-3
J gene: TRBJ2-1

CDR3 protein: ASSPRRGPETQY
V gene: TRBV11-3
J gene: TRBJ2-5

CDR3 protein: ASRAVGGSYNEQF
V gene: TRBV19
J gene: TRBJ2-1

CDR3 protein: ASKNGGADTQY
V gene: TRBV7-9
J gene: TRBJ2-3

CDR3 protein: ASSQANYGYT
V gene: TRBV12-3/TRBV12-4
J gene: TRBJ1-2

CDR3 protein: ASSLLSGSSYNEQF
V gene: TRBV5-1
J gene: TRBJ2-1

CDR3 protein: ASSLGSPGGGNEQF
V gene: TRBV28
J gene: TRBJ2-1

CDR3 protein: ASSPPGLIHEQF
V gene: TRBV18
J gene: TRBJ2-1

CDR3 protein: AIAASGSNEQF
V gene: TRBV10-3
J gene: TRBJ2-1

CDR3 protein: ASSEGLAGAADTQY
V gene: TRBV6-4
J gene: TRBJ2-3

CDR3 protein: ASSWYGQTNTEAF
V gene: TRBV3-1
J gene: TRBJ1-1

CDR3 protein: ASSTSRLAGVPDTQY
V gene: TRBV9
J gene: TRBJ2-3

CDR3 protein: ASSQVNQETQY
V gene: TRBV3-1
J gene: TRBJ2-5

CDR3 protein: ASSLGGRADEQF
V gene: TRBV7-2
J gene: TRBJ2-1

CDR3 protein: ASTRTSGRVTDTQY
V gene: TRBV5-1
J gene: TRBJ2-3

CDR3 protein: ASSLGTYNYGYT
V gene: TRBV11-2
J gene: TRBJ1-2

CDR3 protein: ASRTGGATEAF
V gene: TRBV12-3/TRBV12-4
J gene: TRBJ1-1

CDR3 protein: ASSPGMGRLDTEAF
V gene: TRBV5-1
J gene: TRBJ1-1

CDR3 protein: ASSPAPGGTEAF
V gene: TRBV7-9
J gene: TRBJ1-1

CDR3 protein: ASSLTGTSGSSYEQY
V gene: TRBV7-3
J gene: TRBJ2-7

CDR3 protein: ASYGHLLGGELF
V gene: TRBV6-2/TRBV6-3
J gene: TRBJ2-2

CDR3 protein: ASSPPDLKLAGDSYEQY
V gene: TRBV11-2
J gene: TRBJ2-7

CDR3 protein: ASSYSDRAEAF
V gene: TRBV6-5
J gene: TRBJ1-1

CDR3 protein: ASSVGQGKETQY
V gene: TRBV6-1
J gene: TRBJ2-5

CDR3 protein: ASSLDYQGLGGYT
V gene: TRBV12-3/TRBV12-4
J gene: TRBJ1-2

CDR3 protein: ATSRGSGGNEQF
V gene: TRBV15
J gene: TRBJ2-1

CDR3 protein: SAVRWTDQETQY
V gene: TRBV20-1
J gene: TRBJ2-5

CDR3 protein: ASSELGGDYEQY
V gene: TRBV10-2
J gene: TRBJ2-7

CDR3 protein: ASSYRTGVSSEKLF
V gene: TRBV7-6
J gene: TRBJ1-4

CDR3 protein: ASSLVAGGYEQF
V gene: TRBV7-9
J gene: TRBJ2-1

CDR3 protein: ASSAGAQNTGELF
V gene: TRBV2
J gene: TRBJ2-2

CDR3 protein: SARVGPGLAGWESYNEQF
V gene: TRBV20-1
J gene: TRBJ2-1

CDR3 protein: ATKGQGATTEAF
V gene: TRBV24-1
J gene: TRBJ1-1

CDR3 protein: ASSQDRGIHYYGYT
V gene: TRBV3-1
J gene: TRBJ1-2

CDR3 protein: ATSTDGAREAF
V gene: TRBV15
J gene: TRBJ1-1

CDR3 protein: ASSRGVGSYNEQF
V gene: TRBV5-1
J gene: TRBJ2-1

CDR3 protein: ASSTKSGVETQY
V gene: TRBV7-8
J gene: TRBJ2-5

CDR3 protein: ASSVHGARKNEQF
V gene: TRBV9
J gene: TRBJ2-1

CDR3 protein: ASSLRGNNSPLH
V gene: TRBV12-3/TRBV12-4
J gene: TRBJ1-6

CDR3 protein: ASSRGLPNTGELF
V gene: TRBV5-5
J gene: TRBJ2-2

CDR3 protein: ASSRTGAGDSPLH
V gene: TRBV12-3/TRBV12-4
J gene: TRBJ1-6

CDR3 protein: ASSLKGDRLLASTEAF
V gene: TRBV5-1
J gene: TRBJ1-1

CDR3 protein: ASSKQGNTEAF
V gene: TRBV7-8
J gene: TRBJ1-1

CDR3 protein: ASSLEFEPQH
V gene: TRBV7-8
J gene: TRBJ1-5

CDR3 protein: AISDVPRISYNEQF
V gene: TRBV10-3
J gene: TRBJ2-1

CDR3 protein: SVGEFEKLF
V gene: TRBV29-1
J gene: TRBJ1-4

CDR3 protein: SATSPNTDTQY
V gene: TRBV20-1
J gene: TRBJ2-3

CDR3 protein: ASSLGQRGDNSPLH
V gene: TRBV5-1
J gene: TRBJ1-6

CDR3 protein: SATGEGYEQF
V gene: TRBV20-1
J gene: TRBJ2-1

CDR3 protein: ASSLTVTSFQYEQY
V gene: TRBV7-3
J gene: TRBJ2-7

CDR3 protein: ASSQEGQKNIQY
V gene: TRBV3-1
J gene: TRBJ2-4

CDR3 protein: ASSPGTSWQETQY
V gene: TRBV5-1
J gene: TRBJ2-5

CDR3 protein: ASTGAPGREKYEQY
V gene: TRBV28
J gene: TRBJ2-7

CDR3 protein: ASTTAGRGAGYEQY
V gene: TRBV6-2/TRBV6-3
J gene: TRBJ2-7

CDR3 protein: ASSTSGYEQY
V gene: TRBV6-1
J gene: TRBJ2-7

CDR3 protein: ASTHTSPNSEQF
V gene: TRBV12-3/TRBV12-4
J gene: TRBJ2-1